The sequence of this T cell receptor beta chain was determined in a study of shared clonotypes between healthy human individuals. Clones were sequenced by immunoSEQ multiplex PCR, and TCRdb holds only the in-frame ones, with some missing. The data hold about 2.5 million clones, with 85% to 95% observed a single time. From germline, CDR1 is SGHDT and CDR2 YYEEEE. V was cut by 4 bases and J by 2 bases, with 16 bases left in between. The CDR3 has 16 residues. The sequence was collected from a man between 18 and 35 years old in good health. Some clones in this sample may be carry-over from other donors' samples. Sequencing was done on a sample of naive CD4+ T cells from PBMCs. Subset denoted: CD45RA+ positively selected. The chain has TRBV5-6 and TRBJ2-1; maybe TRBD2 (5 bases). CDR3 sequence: CASSLDRGATYNEQFF. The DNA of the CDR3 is TGTGCCAGCAGCCTCGACCGGGGAGCAACCTACAATGAGCAGTTCTTC.